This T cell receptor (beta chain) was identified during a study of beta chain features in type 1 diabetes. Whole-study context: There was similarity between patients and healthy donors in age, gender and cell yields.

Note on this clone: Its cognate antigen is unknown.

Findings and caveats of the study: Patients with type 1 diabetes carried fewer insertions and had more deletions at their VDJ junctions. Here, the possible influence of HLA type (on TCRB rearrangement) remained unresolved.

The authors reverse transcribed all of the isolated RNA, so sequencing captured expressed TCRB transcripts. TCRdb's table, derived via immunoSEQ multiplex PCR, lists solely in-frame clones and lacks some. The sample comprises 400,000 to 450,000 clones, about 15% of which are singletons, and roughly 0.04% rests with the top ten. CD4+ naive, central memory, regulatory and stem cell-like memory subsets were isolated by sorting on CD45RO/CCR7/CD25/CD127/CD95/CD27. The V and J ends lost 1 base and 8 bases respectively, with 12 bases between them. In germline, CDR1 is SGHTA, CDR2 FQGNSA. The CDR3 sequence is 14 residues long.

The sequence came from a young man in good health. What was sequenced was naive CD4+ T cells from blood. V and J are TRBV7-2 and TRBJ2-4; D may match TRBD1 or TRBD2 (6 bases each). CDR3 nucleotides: TGTGCCAGCAGCTTAGGCAAGGGGGGCGACATTCAGTACTTC. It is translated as CASSLGKGGDIQYF. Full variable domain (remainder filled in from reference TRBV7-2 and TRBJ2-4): GAGVSQSPSNKVTEKGKDVELRCDPISGHTALYWYRQSLGQGLEFLIYFQGNSAPDKSGLPSDRFSAERTGGSVSTLTIQRTQQEDSAVYLCASSLGKGGDIQYFGAGTRLSVL.